A selection of T cell receptor beta chains follows, all from one sample in a study of technical replicates of blood from a few donors. The protocol was immunoSEQ multiplex PCR, while the TCRdb copy is restricted to in-frame clones and leaves out a portion. The sample includes over 50,000 clones, around 86% seen only once; the top ten take roughly 5%. The material sequenced was PBMCs. These receptor sequences come from a human donor in good health. Some clones in this sample may be carry-over from other donors' samples. Each CDR3 is given with its conserved first and last residue. Size values are once, few and many counts, or a class for expanded clones, and some rows have none.

j_gene: TRBJ2-2
abundance: .
v_gene: TRBV4-2
CDR3aa: CASSQPGGGIIAGELFF

j_gene: TRBJ1-2
abundance: .
v_gene: TRBV10-3
CDR3aa: CAISDRDRINYGYTF

j_gene: TRBJ2-7
abundance: .
v_gene: TRBV10-3
CDR3aa: CAIGLAGGTYEQYF

j_gene: TRBJ1-1
abundance: .
v_gene: TRBV7-9
CDR3aa: CASSLVSGLAFF

j_gene: TRBJ1-1
abundance: .
v_gene: TRBV6-1
CDR3aa: CASSERGVKENTEAFF

j_gene: TRBJ2-2
abundance: .
v_gene: TRBV12-2
CDR3aa: CASRLGDRGPNTGELFF

j_gene: TRBJ2-3
abundance: once
v_gene: TRBV9
CDR3aa: CASSVTSGGSLTDTQYF

j_gene: TRBJ2-1
abundance: .
v_gene: TRBV5-1
CDR3aa: CASSLVLSREQFF

j_gene: TRBJ1-6
abundance: .
v_gene: TRBV5-6
CDR3aa: CASSSLRGLRNSPLHF

j_gene: TRBJ2-1
abundance: .
v_gene: TRBV2
CDR3aa: CASILEFAGGDNEQFF

j_gene: TRBJ2-7
abundance: .
v_gene: TRBV6-5
CDR3aa: CASSTPSGGPGEQYF

j_gene: TRBJ1-1
abundance: .
v_gene: TRBV5-1
CDR3aa: CASSLGYQGTRTEAFF

j_gene: TRBJ1-1
abundance: .
v_gene: TRBV4-3
CDR3aa: CASSQGGLNTEAFF

j_gene: TRBJ2-2
abundance: .
v_gene: TRBV18
CDR3aa: CASSPPSRATGELFF

j_gene: TRBJ1-5
abundance: once
v_gene: TRBV6-4
CDR3aa: CASSDYDRRSNQPQHF

j_gene: TRBJ2-5
abundance: .
v_gene: TRBV5-1
CDR3aa: CASSLRGETQYF

j_gene: TRBJ2-3
abundance: .
v_gene: TRBV4-2
CDR3aa: CASSLSGTSGGVTDTQYF

j_gene: TRBJ2-5
abundance: .
v_gene: TRBV10-1
CDR3aa: CASKLPGAWEETQYF

j_gene: TRBJ2-2
abundance: .
v_gene: TRBV7-9
CDR3aa: CASSLGPHAGELFF

j_gene: TRBJ2-2
abundance: .
v_gene: TRBV9
CDR3aa: CASSVHSGGWAGELFF

j_gene: TRBJ2-1
abundance: medium-sized
v_gene: TRBV5-1
CDR3aa: CASSRSGGFNEQFF

j_gene: TRBJ2-5
abundance: .
v_gene: TRBV7-2
CDR3aa: CASSPGQIQETQYF

j_gene: TRBJ2-7
abundance: .
v_gene: TRBV10-3
CDR3aa: CATRDRGSYEQYF

j_gene: TRBJ2-7
abundance: .
v_gene: TRBV5-4
CDR3aa: CASSGDRTYEQYF

j_gene: TRBJ2-1
abundance: .
v_gene: TRBV18
CDR3aa: CASSPGDRGNEQFF

j_gene: TRBJ2-5
abundance: .
v_gene: TRBV4-3
CDR3aa: CASSQELTPGRYQETQYF

j_gene: TRBJ2-3
abundance: .
v_gene: TRBV6-6
CDR3aa: CASSYTAVADTQYF

j_gene: TRBJ2-3
abundance: .
v_gene: TRBV7-2
CDR3aa: CASRPTSGIGPDTQYF

j_gene: TRBJ2-5
abundance: .
v_gene: TRBV7-8
CDR3aa: CASSLPPGLAGEETQYF

j_gene: TRBJ2-7
abundance: .
v_gene: TRBV7-9
CDR3aa: CASSILRDNSYEQYF

j_gene: TRBJ1-2
abundance: .
v_gene: TRBV30
CDR3aa: CAWDRGRVTGYTF

j_gene: TRBJ1-5
abundance: .
v_gene: TRBV11-2
CDR3aa: CASSLDRGNQPQHF

j_gene: TRBJ1-2
abundance: .
v_gene: TRBV5-6
CDR3aa: CASSPDREKGYTF

j_gene: TRBJ1-1
abundance: few
v_gene: TRBV13
CDR3aa: CASEEKNTEAFF

j_gene: TRBJ1-6
abundance: .
v_gene: TRBV27
CDR3aa: CASRPFPGGGRSYNSPLHF

j_gene: TRBJ2-5
abundance: .
v_gene: TRBV7-9
CDR3aa: CASSPRSREETQYF

j_gene: TRBJ2-2
abundance: .
v_gene: TRBV7-8
CDR3aa: CASSPYSTTNTGELFF

j_gene: TRBJ1-2
abundance: .
v_gene: TRBV7-9
CDR3aa: CASSLANRDGYTF

j_gene: TRBJ1-6
abundance: .
v_gene: TRBV13
CDR3aa: CASSSNRGQDSPLHF

j_gene: TRBJ2-1
abundance: .
v_gene: TRBV4-3
CDR3aa: CASSLNNEQFF

j_gene: TRBJ1-2
abundance: .
v_gene: TRBV7-9
CDR3aa: CASSSRASNYGYTF

j_gene: TRBJ2-3
abundance: .
v_gene: TRBV9
CDR3aa: CASSVERGAADTQYF

j_gene: TRBJ1-4
abundance: .
v_gene: TRBV7-2
CDR3aa: CASSQDRGSNEKLFF

j_gene: TRBJ2-6
abundance: .
v_gene: TRBV6-5
CDR3aa: CASSYNQGDGANVLTF